Following are 9 T cell receptor beta chains from one sample sequenced in a study of naive and memory T cell subsets. An equimolar mix of two oligonucleotides served as the beta constant-region primer for TRBC1 and TRBC2. One entry per CDR3 protein, called by TCRdb with MiXCR from the UMI-ligation and nested PCR reads. The top ten clones hold about a sixth of a sample with roughly 20,000 distinct CDR3 sequences, 9.5% to 12% of them seen once. The sample taken for sequencing was central memory CD8+ T cells from blood. The origin of the receptors is a human donor in good health.

This clonotype was counted between two and nine times. The chain links TRBV2 to TRBJ2-7; D is unresolved. CDR3 size: 14 residues. V was trimmed by 0 bases and J by 6 bases, leaving 12 bases between them. Looked up from germline, CDR1 is SNHLY and CDR2 is FYNNEI. For the CDR3, the DNA is TGTGCCAGCAGTGAAGCGCAGGACGGCCGCGAGCAGTACTTC. The encoded protein is CASSEAQDGREQYF.

In this sample, this clonotype turned up a few times. The chain has TRBV30 and TRBJ2-7; D is unclear. CDR3 length equals 14 residues. Trimming shortened V by 0 bases and J by 2 bases, and 11 bases separated the two germline ends. CDR1 and CDR2 from the germline V gene are GTSNPN and SVGIG (reference sequence). CDR3: CAWSVPRDPYEQYF. CDR3 nucleotides: TGTGCCTGGAGTGTACCTAGGGATCCCTACGAGCAGTACTTC.

This clonotype was counted a few times. The CDR3 DNA sequence: TGTGCCACCAGTGATTTCTCGGAGGGCAATGAGCAGTTCTTC. As protein: CATSDFSEGNEQFF. The V and J genes are TRBV24-1 and TRBJ2-1, with D maybe TRBD2 (6 bases). CDR1 and CDR2 (germline): KGHDR, SFDVKD. This CDR3 is 14 amino acids long. Trimming cost V 1 base and J 6 bases, with 9 bases left between them.

The chain links TRBV14 to TRBJ1-1, with a possible D match to TRBD1 (5 bases). Germline CDR1 and CDR2: SGHDN and FVKESK. The CDR3 has 13 residues. V was trimmed by 3 bases and J by 4 bases, leaving 9 bases between them. This chain's CDR3 is CASSHQGGTEAFF. As DNA, the CDR3 is TGTGCCAGCAGCCACCAGGGCGGCACTGAAGCTTTCTTT.

This clonotype was counted at least ten times. This chain links TRBV27 with TRBJ1-5; 8 positions agree with TRBD1. The CDR3 extends over 13 amino acids. The V gene end was trimmed by 6 bases and the J gene end by 7 bases; junction bases not matched to a gene: 5. Germline assignment: CDR1 MNHEY and CDR2 SMNVEV (reference sequence). The CDR3 bases are TGTGCCAGCAGCCAACAGGGGGTACAGCCCCAGCATTTT. Its protein is CASSQQGVQPQHF.

The sample holds many counts of this clonotype. The chain recombines TRBV6-4 with TRBJ1-5; TRBD1 matches at 9 bases. This CDR3 comprises 16 residues. Germline CDR1 is MRHNA and CDR2 is SNTAGT. V dropped 0 bases and J dropped 3; count of bases not matched to a gene: 3. The CDR3 spells CASSDSGTGHNQPQHF. The CDR3 DNA is TGTGCCAGCAGTGACTCGGGGACAGGGCACAATCAGCCCCAGCATTTT.

This clonotype was counted at least ten times. The V call is TRBV20-1, the J call TRBJ2-1, with 13 bases that match TRBD2. CDR3 length: 15 residues. The germline CDR1 and CDR2 sequences are DFQATT and SNEGSKA (reference sequence). Trimming removed 1 base from V and 9 bases from J; junction bases left unmatched: 6. The CDR3 loop reads CSARGTSGRPGEQFF. The DNA of the CDR3 is TGCAGTGCTAGAGGGACTAGCGGGAGACCAGGTGAGCAGTTCTTC.

In regard to this clonotype: A much larger clone lies one base from this, so it may be a read error. This sequence joins TRBV11-2 and TRBJ2-1, with 9 bases fitting TRBD2. Germline V gene sequence: CDR1 SGHAT, CDR2 FQNNGV. The CDR3 length is 15 residues. The CDR3 DNA follows: TGTGCCAGCAGCTTGGGGACTAGCTTCTACGATGAGCAGTTCTTC. It codes for CASSLGTSFYDEQFF.

Only a few counts were recorded for this clonotype. The chain joins TRBV7-9 to TRBJ2-1; TRBD2 agrees at 11 bases. Trimming removed 4 bases from V and 6 bases from J; junction bases left unmatched: 11. The CDR3 sequence is 17 residues long. Germline CDR1 and CDR2: SEHNR and FQNEAQ (reference sequence). CDR3 nucleotides: TGTGCCAGCAGCTCTCGACTACTAGCGGGAGCTGTCAATGAGCAGTTCTTC. Its translation is CASSSRLLAGAVNEQFF. Variable domain in full (rest from reference TRBV7-9 and TRBJ2-1): DTGVSQNPRHKITKRGQNVTFRCDPISEHNRLYWYRQTLGQGPEFLTYFQNEAQLEKSRLLSDRFSAERPKGSFSTLEIQRTEQGDSAMYLCASSSRLLAGAVNEQFFGPGTRLTVL.